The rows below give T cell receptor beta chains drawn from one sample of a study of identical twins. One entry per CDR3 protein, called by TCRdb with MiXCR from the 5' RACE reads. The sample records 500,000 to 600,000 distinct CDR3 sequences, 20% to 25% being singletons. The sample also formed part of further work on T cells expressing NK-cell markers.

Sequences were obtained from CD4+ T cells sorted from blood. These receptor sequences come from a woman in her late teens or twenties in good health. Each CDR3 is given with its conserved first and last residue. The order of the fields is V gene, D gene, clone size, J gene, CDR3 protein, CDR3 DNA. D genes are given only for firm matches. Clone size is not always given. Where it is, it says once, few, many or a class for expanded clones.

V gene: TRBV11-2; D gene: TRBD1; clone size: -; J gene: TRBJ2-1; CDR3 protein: CASSRDRFTYNEQFF; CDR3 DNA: TGTGCCAGCAGCCGGGACAGGTTCACCTACAATGAGCAGTTCTTC
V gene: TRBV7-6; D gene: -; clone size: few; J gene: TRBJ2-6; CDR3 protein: CASSPSTGANVLTF; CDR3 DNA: TGTGCCAGCAGCCCTAGCACTGGGGCCAACGTCCTGACTTTC
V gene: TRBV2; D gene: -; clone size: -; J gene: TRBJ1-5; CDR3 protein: CASNAETGFGQPQHF; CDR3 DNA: TGTGCCAGCAACGCTGAGACAGGCTTTGGGCAGCCCCAGCATTTT
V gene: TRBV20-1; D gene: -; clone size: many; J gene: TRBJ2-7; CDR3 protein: CSARGGTSGTYEQYF; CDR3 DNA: TGCAGTGCTAGAGGAGGGACATCAGGGACCTACGAGCAGTACTTC
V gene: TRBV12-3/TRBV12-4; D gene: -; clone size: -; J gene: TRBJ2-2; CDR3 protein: CASNLFRRSGELFF; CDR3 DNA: TGTGCCAGCAACCTCTTTCGGAGGAGTGGGGAGCTGTTTTTT
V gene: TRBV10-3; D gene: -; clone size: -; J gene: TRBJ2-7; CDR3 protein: CAISGGNVYEQYF; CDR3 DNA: TGTGCCATCAGTGGTGGAAACGTCTACGAGCAGTACTTC
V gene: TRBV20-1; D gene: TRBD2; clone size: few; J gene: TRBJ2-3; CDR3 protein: CSVTRLAGGTGDTQYF; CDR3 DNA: TGCAGTGTTACCCGACTAGCGGGGGGCACGGGCGATACGCAGTATTTT
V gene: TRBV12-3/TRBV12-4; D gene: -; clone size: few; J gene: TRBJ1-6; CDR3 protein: CASTQQRDSPLHF; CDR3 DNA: TGTGCCAGCACACAACAGAGAGATTCACCCCTCCACTTT
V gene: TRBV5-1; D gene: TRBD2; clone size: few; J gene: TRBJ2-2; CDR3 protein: CASSQGTTITGELFF; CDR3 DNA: TGCGCCAGCAGCCAAGGGACTACAATCACCGGGGAGCTGTTTTTT
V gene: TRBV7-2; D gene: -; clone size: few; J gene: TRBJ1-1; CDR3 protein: CASSPRGSEAFF; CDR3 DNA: TGTGCCAGCAGCCCCCGTGGGTCAGAAGCTTTCTTT
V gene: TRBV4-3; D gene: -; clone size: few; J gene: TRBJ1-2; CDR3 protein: CASSDGVNYGYTF; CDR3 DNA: TGCGCCAGCAGTGATGGGGTGAACTATGGCTACACCTTC
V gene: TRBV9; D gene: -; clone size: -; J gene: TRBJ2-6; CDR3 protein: CASSVAGSGANVLTF; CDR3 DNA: TGTGCCAGCAGCGTAGCCGGCTCTGGGGCCAACGTCCTGACTTTC
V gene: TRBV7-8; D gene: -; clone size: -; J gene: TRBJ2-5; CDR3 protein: CASSSTAPSYF; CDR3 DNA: TGTGCCAGCAGTTCCACAGCTCCTAGCTACTTC
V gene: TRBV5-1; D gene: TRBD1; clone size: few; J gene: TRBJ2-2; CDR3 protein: CASSSLDRFTGELFF; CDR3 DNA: TGCGCCAGCAGCTCTCTGGACAGGTTCACCGGGGAGCTGTTTTTT
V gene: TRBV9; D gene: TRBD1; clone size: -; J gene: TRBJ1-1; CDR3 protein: CASSAWTGINTEAFF; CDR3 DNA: TGTGCCAGCAGCGCCTGGACAGGAATAAACACTGAAGCTTTCTTT
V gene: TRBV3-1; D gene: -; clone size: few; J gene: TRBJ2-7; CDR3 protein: CASSQARGEQYF; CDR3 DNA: TGTGCCAGCAGCCAAGCCCGGGGCGAGCAGTACTTC
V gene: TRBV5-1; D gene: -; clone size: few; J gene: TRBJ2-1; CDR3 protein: CASSSAGPPYNEQFF; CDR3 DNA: TGCGCCAGCAGCTCGGCCGGGCCCCCCTACAATGAGCAGTTCTTC
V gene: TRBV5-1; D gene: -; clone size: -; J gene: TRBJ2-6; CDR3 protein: CASSLDSGAGANVLTF; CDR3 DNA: TGCGCCAGCAGCTTGGACAGTGGGGCTGGGGCCAACGTCCTGACTTTC
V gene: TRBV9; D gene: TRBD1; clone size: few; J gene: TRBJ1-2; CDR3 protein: CASSSRRGGGYTF; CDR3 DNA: TGTGCCAGCAGCTCCCGCAGGGGGGGTGGCTACACCTTC
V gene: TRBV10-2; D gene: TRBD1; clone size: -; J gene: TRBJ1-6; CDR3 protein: CASSLTGSSPLHF; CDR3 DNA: TGCGCCAGCAGTTTGACAGGGAGTTCACCCCTCCACTTT
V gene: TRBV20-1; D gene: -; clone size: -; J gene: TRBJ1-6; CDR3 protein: CSARDPGGGPLHF; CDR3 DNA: TGCAGTGCTAGAGACCCCGGTGGGGGGCCCCTCCACTTT
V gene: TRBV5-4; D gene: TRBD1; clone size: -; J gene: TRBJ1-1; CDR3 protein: CASSRDRGAEAFF; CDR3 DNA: TGTGCCAGCAGCAGGGACAGGGGCGCTGAAGCTTTCTTT
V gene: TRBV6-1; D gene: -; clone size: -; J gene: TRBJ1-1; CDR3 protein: CASRRGGANTEAFF; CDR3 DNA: TGTGCCAGCAGGAGGGGGGGCGCGAACACTGAAGCTTTCTTT
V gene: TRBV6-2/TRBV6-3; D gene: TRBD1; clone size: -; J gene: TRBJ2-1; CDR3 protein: CASSSPLDRAYNEQFF; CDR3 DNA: TGTGCCAGCAGTTCACCCTTGGACAGGGCCTACAATGAGCAGTTCTTC
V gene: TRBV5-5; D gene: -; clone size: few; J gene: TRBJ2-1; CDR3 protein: CASLEQGRYNEQFF; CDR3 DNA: TGTGCCAGCCTCGAGCAGGGAAGGTACAATGAGCAGTTCTTC
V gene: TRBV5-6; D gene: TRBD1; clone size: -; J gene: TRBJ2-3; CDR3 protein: CASSFNRGTGTDTQYF; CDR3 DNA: TGTGCCAGCAGCTTCAACAGGGGAACGGGCACAGATACGCAGTATTTT
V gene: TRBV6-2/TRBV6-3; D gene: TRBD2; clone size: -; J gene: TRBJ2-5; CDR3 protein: CASKHSGGRWETQYF; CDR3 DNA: TGTGCCAGCAAGCATAGCGGGGGCCGATGGGAGACCCAGTACTTC
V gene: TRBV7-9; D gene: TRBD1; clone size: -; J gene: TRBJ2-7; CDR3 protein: CASSLADRVSYEQYF; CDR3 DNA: TGTGCCAGCAGCTTAGCGGACAGGGTCTCCTACGAGCAGTACTTC
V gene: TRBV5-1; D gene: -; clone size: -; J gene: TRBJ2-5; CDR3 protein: CASSLRDPGETQYF; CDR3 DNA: TGCGCCAGCAGCCTTAGGGACCCTGGAGAGACCCAGTACTTC
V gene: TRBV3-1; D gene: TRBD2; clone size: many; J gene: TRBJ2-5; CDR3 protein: CASTLSGGQETQYF; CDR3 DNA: TGTGCCAGCACCCTTAGCGGGGGACAAGAGACCCAGTACTTC
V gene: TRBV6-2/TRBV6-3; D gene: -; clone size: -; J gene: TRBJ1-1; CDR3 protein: CASSYSSRQNTEAFF; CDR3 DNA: TGTGCCAGCAGTTACTCGAGTAGACAGAACACTGAAGCTTTCTTT
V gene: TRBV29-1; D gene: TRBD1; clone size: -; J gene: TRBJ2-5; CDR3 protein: CSVEGTGGSIETQYF; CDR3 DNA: TGCAGCGTTGAGGGGACAGGGGGCTCTATAGAGACCCAGTACTTC
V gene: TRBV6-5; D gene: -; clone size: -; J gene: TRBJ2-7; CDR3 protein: CASSYRFRGSGAYEQYF; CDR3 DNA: TGTGCCAGCAGTTACAGGTTCAGAGGGAGTGGGGCCTACGAGCAGTACTTC
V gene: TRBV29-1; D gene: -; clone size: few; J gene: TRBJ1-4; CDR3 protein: CSVEKREAHKKLFF; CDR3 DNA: TGCAGCGTTGAAAAGAGGGAGGCCCATAAAAAACTGTTTTTT
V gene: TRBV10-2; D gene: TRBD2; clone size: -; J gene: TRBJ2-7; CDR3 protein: CATRYTGTSRTYEQYF; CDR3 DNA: TGCGCCACAAGGTATACCGGGACTAGCAGAACCTACGAGCAGTACTTC
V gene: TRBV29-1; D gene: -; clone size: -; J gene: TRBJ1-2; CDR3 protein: CSGGGDYGYTF; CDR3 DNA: TGCAGTGGCGGGGGCGACTATGGCTACACCTTC
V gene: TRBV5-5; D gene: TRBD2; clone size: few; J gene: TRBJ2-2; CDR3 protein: CASSLGSGTFTGELFF; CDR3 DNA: TGTGCCAGCAGCTTAGGTAGCGGGACTTTCACCGGGGAGCTGTTTTTT
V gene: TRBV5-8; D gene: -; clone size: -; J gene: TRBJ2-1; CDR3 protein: CASSYGGIEQFF; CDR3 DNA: TGTGCCAGCAGCTACGGGGGAATTGAGCAGTTCTTC
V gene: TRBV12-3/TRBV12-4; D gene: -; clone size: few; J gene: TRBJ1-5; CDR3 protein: CASSRGSAAQHF; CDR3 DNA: TGTGCCAGCAGCCGTGGAAGTGCGGCCCAGCATTTT
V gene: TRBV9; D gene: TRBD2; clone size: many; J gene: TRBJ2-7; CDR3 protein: CASSSRLAGVYEQYF; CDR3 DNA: TGTGCCAGCAGCAGTCGACTAGCGGGAGTTTACGAGCAGTACTTC
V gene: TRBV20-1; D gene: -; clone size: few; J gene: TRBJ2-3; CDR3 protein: CSARKGEGTSTDTQYF; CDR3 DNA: TGCAGTGCTAGGAAGGGTGAGGGGACTAGCACAGATACGCAGTATTTT
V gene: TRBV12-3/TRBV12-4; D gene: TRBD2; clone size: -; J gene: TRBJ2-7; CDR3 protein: CASSPAQRGASYEQYF; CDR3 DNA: TGTGCCAGCAGTCCCGCCCAGCGGGGGGCCTCCTACGAGCAGTACTTC
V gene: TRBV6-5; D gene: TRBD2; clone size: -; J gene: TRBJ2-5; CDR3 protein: CASGTKETQYF; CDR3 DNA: TGTGCCAGCGGGACTAAAGAGACCCAGTACTTC
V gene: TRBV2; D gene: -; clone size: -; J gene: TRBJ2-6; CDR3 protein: CASMFVGANVLTF; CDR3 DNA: TGTGCCAGCATGTTCGTTGGGGCCAACGTCCTGACTTTC
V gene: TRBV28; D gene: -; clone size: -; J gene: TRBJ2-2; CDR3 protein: CASKRDTGELFF; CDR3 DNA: TGTGCCAGCAAAAGAGACACCGGGGAGCTGTTTTTT
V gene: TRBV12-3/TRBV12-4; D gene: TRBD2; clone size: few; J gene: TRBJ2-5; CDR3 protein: CASGSSGGKETQYF; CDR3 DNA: TGTGCCAGCGGCTCTAGCGGGGGGAAAGAGACCCAGTACTTC
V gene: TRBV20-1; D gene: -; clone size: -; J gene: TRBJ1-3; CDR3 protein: CSAADRTKDSGNTIYF; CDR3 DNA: TGCAGTGCTGCGGACAGAACAAAAGACTCTGGAAACACCATATATTTT
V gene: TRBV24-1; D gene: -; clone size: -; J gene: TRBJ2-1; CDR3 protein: CATSDSHGQHSYNEQFF; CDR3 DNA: TGTGCCACCAGTGATTCTCATGGCCAACACTCCTACAATGAGCAGTTCTTC
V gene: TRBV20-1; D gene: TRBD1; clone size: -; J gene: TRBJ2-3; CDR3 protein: CSARTGVEDTQYF; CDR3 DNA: TGCAGTGCAAGGACAGGGGTCGAAGATACGCAGTATTTT